This entry concerns a single TCR beta chain. The same CDR3 arises from other DNA sequences in this sample as well. This sample is drawn from a study of shared clonotypes between healthy human individuals. Using immunoSEQ multiplex PCR, the repertoire was profiled, and TCRdb retains in-frame clones only, with some absent. The sample includes 550,000 to 700,000 clones, less than 80% of them seen just once. Study donors comprised healthy, HIV-negative adults devoid of recent acute infection or vaccination. Trimming stripped 1 base from V and 7 bases from J, with 9 bases between. The CDR3 consists of 13 residues. Germline lookup yields CDR1 SGHNT and CDR2 YYREEE (reference sequence).

This chain uses TRBV5-4 with TRBJ2-4; tentatively, D is TRBD1 or TRBD2 (6 bases each). The sequence came from a woman aged 30 to 39 in good health. The sample comprised memory CD4+ T cells sorted from blood. Subset meaning: CD45RA-negative fraction. DNA for the CDR3: TGTGCCAGCAGCTTGAAAGGGGGGAACATTCAGTACTTC. The encoded protein is CASSLKGGNIQYF.